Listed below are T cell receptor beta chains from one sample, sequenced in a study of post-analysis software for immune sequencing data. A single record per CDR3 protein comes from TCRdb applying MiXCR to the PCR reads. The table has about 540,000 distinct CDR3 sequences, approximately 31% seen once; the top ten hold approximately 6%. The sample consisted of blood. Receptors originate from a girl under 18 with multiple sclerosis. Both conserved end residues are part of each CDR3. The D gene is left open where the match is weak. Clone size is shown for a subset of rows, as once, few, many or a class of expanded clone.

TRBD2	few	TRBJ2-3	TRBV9	TGTGCCAGCAGCACAGCTAGCGGGGTGTTCCAGTATTTT	CASSTASGVFQYF
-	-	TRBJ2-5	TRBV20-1	TGCAGTGCCTCCTTGGGACAAGAGACCCAGTACTTC	CSASLGQETQYF
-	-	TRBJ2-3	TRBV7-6	TGTGCCAGCAGCGAGCAGAGAGATACGCAGTATTTT	CASSEQRDTQYF
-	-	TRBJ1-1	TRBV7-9	TGTGCCAGCAGCTTATTTCTTGCGTTAGAACCTGAAGCTTTCTTT	CASSLFLALEPEAFF
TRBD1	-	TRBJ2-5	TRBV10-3	TGTGCCATCAGAGATGACAGGGTAGGATTCGAGACCCAGTACTTC	CAIRDDRVGFETQYF
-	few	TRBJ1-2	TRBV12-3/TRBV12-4	TGTGCCAGCAGCCGAGACGACAGCTATGGCTACACCTTC	CASSRDDSYGYTF
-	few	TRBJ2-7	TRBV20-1	TGCAGTGCTGGTCCGGGACAATTCTCCGAGCAGTACTTC	CSAGPGQFSEQYF
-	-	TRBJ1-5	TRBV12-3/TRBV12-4	TGTGCCAGCAGGTTCACAGGGAATCAGCCCCAGCATTTT	CASRFTGNQPQHF
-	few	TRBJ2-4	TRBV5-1	TGCGCCAGCAGCTTTGGCAGGTCGGAGCTCGACATTCAGTACTTC	CASSFGRSELDIQYF
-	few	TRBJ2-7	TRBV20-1	TGCAGTGTCGAGACCCGCTTTAGGGACGAGCAGTACTTC	CSVETRFRDEQYF
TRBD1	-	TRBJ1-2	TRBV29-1	TGCAGCGTTGAAGGCATTACAGGGGTCACTAACTATGGCTACACCTTC	CSVEGITGVTNYGYTF
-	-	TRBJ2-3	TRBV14	TGTGCCAGCAGCCCGCTCACCGGCGGAAGCACAGATACGCAGTATTTT	CASSPLTGGSTDTQYF
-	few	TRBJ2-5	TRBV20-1	TGCAGTGCTGATACCCCGGCGGGCCATCAAGAGACCCAGTACTTC	CSADTPAGHQETQYF
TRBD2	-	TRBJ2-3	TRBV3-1	TGTGCCAGCAGCCAAGCGACGGGGGGGCATCTTGCGCAGTATTTT	CASSQATGGHLAQYF
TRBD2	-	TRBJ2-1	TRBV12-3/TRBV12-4	TGTGCCAGCAGTTCCGGACTTCTAGCGGGGGCTTTGAGCTCCTACAATGAGCAGTTCTTC	CASSSGLLAGALSSYNEQFF
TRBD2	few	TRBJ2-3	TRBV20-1	TGCAGTGCTAGTGTCCGGGAGGGCACAGATACGCAGTATTTT	CSASVREGTDTQYF
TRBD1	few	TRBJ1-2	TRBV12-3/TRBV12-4	TGTGCCAGCAGTTTATGGAGACAGGGGGCGACGAACTATGGCTACACCTTC	CASSLWRQGATNYGYTF
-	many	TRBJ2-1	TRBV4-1	TGCGCCAGCAGCCCCACGCACCCGCAAACAGGGCATGAGCAGTTCTTC	CASSPTHPQTGHEQFF
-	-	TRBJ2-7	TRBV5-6	TGTGCCAGCAAACCGACACCGAGGTCCTGCGAGCAGTACTTC	CASKPTPRSCEQYF
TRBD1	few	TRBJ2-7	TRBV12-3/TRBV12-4	TGTGCCAGCAGTCTCAACCTTCCGGGACAGGGGGCGTACGAGCAGTACTTC	CASSLNLPGQGAYEQYF
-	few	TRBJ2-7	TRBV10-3	TGTGCCATCAGTGTGAGGACACTCCCAAGGGAGGCCCAGTACTTC	CAISVRTLPREAQYF
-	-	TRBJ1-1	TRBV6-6	TGTGCCAGCAGTTACTCGAGGCAGGGCGTAAACGAAGCTTTCTTT	CASSYSRQGVNEAFF
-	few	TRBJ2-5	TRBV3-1	TGTGCCAGCAGCCAAGACGGAATCTACCAAGAGACCCAGTACTTC	CASSQDGIYQETQYF